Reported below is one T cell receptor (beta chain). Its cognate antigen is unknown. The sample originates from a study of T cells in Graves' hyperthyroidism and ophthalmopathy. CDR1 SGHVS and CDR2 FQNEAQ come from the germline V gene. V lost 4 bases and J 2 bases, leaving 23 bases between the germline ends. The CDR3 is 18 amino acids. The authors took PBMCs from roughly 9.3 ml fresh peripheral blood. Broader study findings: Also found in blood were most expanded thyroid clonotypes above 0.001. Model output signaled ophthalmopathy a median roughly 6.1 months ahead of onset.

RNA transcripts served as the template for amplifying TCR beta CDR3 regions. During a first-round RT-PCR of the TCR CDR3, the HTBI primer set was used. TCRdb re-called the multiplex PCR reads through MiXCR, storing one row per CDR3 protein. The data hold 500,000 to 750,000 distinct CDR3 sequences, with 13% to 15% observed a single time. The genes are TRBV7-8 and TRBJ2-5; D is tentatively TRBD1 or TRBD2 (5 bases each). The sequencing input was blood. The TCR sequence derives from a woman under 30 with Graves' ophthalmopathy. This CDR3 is CASSYSIPGAQGQETQYF. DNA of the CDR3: TGTGCCAGCAGCTACTCAATACCCGGGGCGCAGGGACAAGAGACCCAGTACTTC.